The source of this T cell receptor (beta chain) is a study of blood T cell repertoires in COVID-19. Study-level background: The analysed material was cDNA or gDNA that came from T cells, B-cell-depleted T cells, or PBMCs.

The protocol was immunoSEQ multiplex PCR, while the TCRdb copy is restricted to in-frame clones and leaves out a portion. The table shows about 120,000 clones, with approximately 80% occurring only once. The sequencing sample was made of peripheral blood. The origin of this receptor is a woman aged 55-69 years with acute or convalescent COVID-19.

The CDR3 region is CASSIADRGFLFF. DNA of the CDR3: TGTGCCAGTAGTATTGCGGACAGGGGGTTTCTGTTTTTT. The V and J genes are TRBV19 and TRBJ1-4; 10 bases agree with TRBD1. V was pared by 3 bases and J by 14 bases, with 6 bases of the junction left unmatched. Per germline, CDR1 LNHDA and CDR2 SQIVND (reference sequence). The CDR3 sequence is 13 residues long.